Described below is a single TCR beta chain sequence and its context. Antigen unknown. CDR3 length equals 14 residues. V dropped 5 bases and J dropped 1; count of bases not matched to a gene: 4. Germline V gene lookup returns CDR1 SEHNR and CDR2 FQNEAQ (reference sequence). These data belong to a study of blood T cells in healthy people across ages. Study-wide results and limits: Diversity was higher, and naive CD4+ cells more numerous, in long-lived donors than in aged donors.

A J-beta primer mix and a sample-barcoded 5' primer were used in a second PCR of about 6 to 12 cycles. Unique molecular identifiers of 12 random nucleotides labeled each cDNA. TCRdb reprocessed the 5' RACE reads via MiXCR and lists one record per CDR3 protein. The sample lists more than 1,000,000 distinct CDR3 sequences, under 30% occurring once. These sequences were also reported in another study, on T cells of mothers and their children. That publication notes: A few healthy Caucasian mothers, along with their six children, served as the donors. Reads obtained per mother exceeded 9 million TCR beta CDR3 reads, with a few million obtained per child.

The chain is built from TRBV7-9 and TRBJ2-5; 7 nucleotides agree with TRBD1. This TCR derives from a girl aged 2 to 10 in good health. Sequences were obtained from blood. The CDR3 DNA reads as TGTGCCAGCAGCACTTGGGACAGCCAAGAGACCCAGTACTTC. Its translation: CASSTWDSQETQYF.